This T cell receptor beta chain is from a study of memory CD4+ T cells and cytomegalovirus serostatus. With respect to this clone: The antigen is not known.

Generated by immunoSEQ multiplex PCR, the TCRdb table keeps only in-frame clones and is missing some. This sample has tens of thousands of clones, with approximately 81% found just once. Single viable CD3+CD4+CD8-CD45RO+ cells were sorted as the memory CD4+ T cells. Serum IgG to CMV pp150, pp28, p38 and p52 defined serostatus. Broader study findings: Suggested: most of the CMV-linked TCR signature lies in CD4+ memory cells.

The receptor's source is an adult in good health and CMV-seronegative. Some clones in this sample may be carry-over from other donors' samples. The sequencing sample was made of memory CD4+ T cells from blood.

The CDR3 loop reads CASSLFATGSYEQYF. The CDR3 DNA follows: TGTGCCAGCAGCTTATTTGCGACGGGGTCCTACGAGCAGTACTTC. V and J are TRBV11-2 and TRBJ2-7; a weak D match, TRBD2 (5 bases). This CDR3 comprises 15 residues. Germline V gene sequence: CDR1 SGHAT, CDR2 FQNNGV. V lost 2 bases to trimming and J lost 1 base, with 12 bases between them.